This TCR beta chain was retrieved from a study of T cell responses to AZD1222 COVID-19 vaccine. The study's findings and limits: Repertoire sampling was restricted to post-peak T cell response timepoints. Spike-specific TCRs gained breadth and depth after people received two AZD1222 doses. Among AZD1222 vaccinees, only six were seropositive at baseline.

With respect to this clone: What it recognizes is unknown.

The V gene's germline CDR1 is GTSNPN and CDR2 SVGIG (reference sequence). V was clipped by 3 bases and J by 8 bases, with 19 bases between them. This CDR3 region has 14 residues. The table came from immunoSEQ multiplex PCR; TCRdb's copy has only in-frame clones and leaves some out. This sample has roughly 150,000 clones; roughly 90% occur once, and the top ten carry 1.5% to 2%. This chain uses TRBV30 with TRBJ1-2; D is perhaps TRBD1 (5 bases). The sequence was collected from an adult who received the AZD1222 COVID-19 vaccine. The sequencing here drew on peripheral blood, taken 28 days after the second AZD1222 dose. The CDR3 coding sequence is TGTGCCTGGAGAATTGGAGGCAGGGTCTACGGCTACACCTTC. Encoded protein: CAWRIGGRVYGYTF.